These 27 T cell receptor beta chains originate from one sample sequenced in a study of spatial heterogeneity in lung cancer. Documented time point: sample taken at primary tumor resection. Whole RNA obtained from tumor, nontumor lung or frozen PBMC underwent sequencing without sorting. TCRdb re-derived calls from the 5' RACE reads in MiXCR, one entry per CDR3 protein. This sample has over 10,000 distinct CDR3 sequences, with 12% to 15% found just once. The sequenced sample was PBMCs, obtained at surgery. These receptors came from a male donor with early-stage non-small cell lung cancer.

This clonotype was observed a few times. The CDR3 loop is CASSFGWEETQYF. CDR3 DNA: TGTGCCAGCAGTTTCGGTTGGGAAGAGACCCAGTACTTC. This sequence joins TRBV28 and TRBJ2-5, with D hard to call. The CDR3 totals 13 residues. CDR1 is MDHEN and CDR2 is SYDVKM in the germline V gene. Trimming left V 3 bases short and J 3 bases short, with 8 bases between.

This clonotype was seen ten or more times. J is TRBJ2-4 and V is TRBV15; 8 bases are a match to TRBD1. V trimming: 3 bases; J trimming: 2 bases; junction bases outside the gene matches: 9. The CDR3 runs to 17 residues. The germline gives CDR1 LNHNV, CDR2 YYDKDF (reference sequence). In nucleotides, the CDR3 is TGTGCCACCAGCAGCAGGCAGGGGGCAGAACCCAAAAACATTCAGTACTTC. Translation: CATSSRQGAEPKNIQYF. Based on the CDR3 plus reference TRBV15 and TRBJ2-4, the full variable domain is DAMVIQNPRYQVTQFGKPVTLSCSQTLNHNVMYWYQQKSSQAPKLLFHYYDKDFNNEADTPDNFQSRRPNTSFCFLDIRSPGLGDTAMYLCATSSRQGAEPKNIQYFGAGTRLSVL.

This clonotype has a handful of counts. This chain connects TRBV20-1 to TRBJ2-5; 7 bases fit TRBD2. With 0 bases clipped from V and 2 bases from J, the junction kept 6 bases outside the gene matches. Looked up from germline, CDR1 is DFQATT and CDR2 is SNEGSKA (reference sequence). The CDR3 has 15 residues. This CDR3 is CSARDGGTIQETQYF. The CDR3 DNA sequence: TGCAGTGCTAGAGATGGGGGGACTATTCAAGAGACCCAGTACTTC.

The sample holds a few counts of this clonotype. V usage is TRBV20-1 and J usage is TRBJ2-3; D uncertain. The germline V gene encodes CDR1 DFQATT and CDR2 SNEGSKA (reference sequence). There are 10 residues in the CDR3. V lost 1 base, J lost 6 bases, and 2 bases lay in between. The CDR3 sequence: CSARGDTQYF. CDR3 DNA sequence: TGCAGTGCTAGAGGGGATACGCAGTATTTT.

The table lists this clonotype with a few counts. This chain connects TRBV12-3 or TRBV12-4 to TRBJ2-5; D gene unclear. The CDR3 consists of 11 residues. V was shortened by 3 bases and J by 4 bases, with 3 bases between the two germline ends. The CDR3 loop is CASSLTETQYF. Here the CDR3 DNA reads TGTGCCAGCAGTTTGACAGAGACCCAGTACTTC.

This clonotype was seen more than once but under ten times. CDR3 protein: CASSLGSRTDTQYF. The CDR3 region has the DNA TGTGCCAGCAGTTTGGGCAGTCGCACAGATACGCAGTATTTT. This rearrangement joins TRBV27 to TRBJ2-3; D gene uncertain. The CDR3 is 14 amino acids. Trimming shortened V by 3 bases and J by 1 base, and 8 bases separated the two germline ends. The germline V gene has CDR1 MNHEY and CDR2 SMNVEV (reference sequence).

This chain uses TRBV15 with TRBJ2-1, with D possibly being TRBD1 or TRBD2 (5 bases each). V lost 1 base to trimming and J lost 8 bases, with 15 bases between them. From germline, CDR1 is LNHNV and CDR2 YYDKDF (reference sequence). This CDR3 comprises 15 residues. The CDR3 reads CATSRGPPWDDEQFF. CDR3 sequence (DNA): TGTGCCACCAGCAGAGGACCGCCGTGGGACGATGAGCAGTTCTTC.

This clonotype has just a few counts. The chain links TRBV19 to TRBJ2-1; 9 nucleotides match TRBD1. V dropped 2 bases and J dropped 4; count of bases not matched to a gene: 6. The CDR3 extends over 16 amino acids. The germline CDR1 and CDR2 sequences are LNHDA and SQIVND (reference sequence). DNA of the CDR3: TGTGCCAGTAGTATAAGACAGGGGGTAGGGTACAATGAGCAGTTCTTC. It specifies CASSIRQGVGYNEQFF.

This clonotype was seen repeatedly, ten times or more. J is TRBJ1-2 and V is TRBV20-1; no firm D call. V shed 4 bases and J shed 0 bases, with 6 bases lying between them. The CDR3 contains 12 residues. Germline CDR1 DFQATT, CDR2 SNEGSKA (reference sequence). The CDR3 bases are TGCAGTGCTAATGGAGCTAACTATGGCTACACCTTC. It is translated as CSANGANYGYTF.

The genes are TRBV6-2 or TRBV6-3 and TRBJ1-2; no reliable D call. The CDR3 extends over 13 amino acids. V lost 7 bases, J lost 4 bases, and 13 bases lay in between. Per the germline V gene, CDR1 is MNHEY and CDR2 is SVGEGT. CDR3 sequence: CASKPDGPYGYTF. The CDR3 DNA reads as TGTGCCAGCAAACCAGACGGACCCTATGGCTACACCTTC.

This clonotype was observed at least ten times. V gene TRBV27 combines with J gene TRBJ2-1; 8 bases agree with TRBD2. Germline CDR1 and CDR2: MNHEY and SMNVEV (reference sequence). The CDR3 sequence is 16 residues long. Trimming cost V 3 bases and J 6 bases; bases outside gene matches: 10. The CDR3 loop is CASSFGSGGTSNEQFF. CDR3 DNA: TGTGCCAGCAGTTTCGGAAGCGGGGGCACTTCCAATGAGCAGTTCTTC.

The chain combines TRBV28 with TRBJ2-7, with D hard to call. Germline V gene sequence: CDR1 MDHEN, CDR2 SYDVKM. V was clipped by 3 bases and J by 3 bases, with 12 bases between them. This CDR3 comprises 14 residues. The CDR3 reads CASSLVPSLYEQYF. The CDR3 DNA reads TGTGCCAGCAGTTTGGTTCCATCACTCTACGAGCAGTACTTC. The full variable domain, rest sourced from reference TRBV28 and TRBJ2-7, is DVKVTQSSRYLVKRTGEKVFLECVQDMDHENMFWYRQDPGLGLRLIYFSYDVKMKEKGDIPEGYSVSREKKERFSLILESASTNQTSMYLCASSLVPSLYEQYFGPGTRLTVT.

The sample holds many counts of this clonotype. This chain links TRBV29-1 with TRBJ2-2; no definite D call. The CDR3 loop spans 14 amino acids. Trimming took 4 bases from V and 2 from J, leaving 11 bases between them. Germline V lookup: CDR1 SQVTM, CDR2 ANQGSEA. In DNA form, the CDR3 reads TGCAGCGTTGTCCCAGAAATAAACACCGGGGAGCTGTTTTTT. This sequence encodes CSVVPEINTGELFF.

The J gene is TRBJ2-7, the V gene TRBV9; 8 positions match TRBD1. This CDR3 has 15 residues. The germline gives CDR1 SGDLS, CDR2 YYNGEE. Trimming took 0 bases from V and 3 from J; bases not matched to a gene: 5. CDR3 DNA sequence: TGTGCCAGCAGCGTAGGCAGGGGGCCCTTCTACGAGCAGTACTTC. Translating it yields CASSVGRGPFYEQYF. Full variable domain (missing parts from reference TRBV9 and TRBJ2-7): DSGVTQTPKHLITATGQRVTLRCSPRSGDLSVYWYQQSLDQGLQFLIQYYNGEERAKGNILERFSAQQFPDLHSELNLSSLELGDSALYFCASSVGRGPFYEQYFGPGTRLTVT.

This clonotype was found a few times. This chain connects TRBV6-6 to TRBJ1-2, with D hard to call. Germline V gives CDR1 MNHNY, CDR2 SVGAGI (reference sequence). CDR3 size: 13 residues. Trimming pared 5 bases from V and 0 bases from J, leaving 7 bases between. CDR3 loop: CASSQTTNYGYTF. DNA of the CDR3: TGTGCCAGCAGTCAGACCACTAACTATGGCTACACCTTC.

This clonotype showed up many times. The V and J genes are TRBV5-1 and TRBJ2-7; D is possibly TRBD1 (5 bases). CDR1 is SGHRS, CDR2 YFSETQ, per germline. The CDR3 consists of 12 residues. V dropped 0 bases and J dropped 7 bases, with 8 bases sitting between them. CDR3: CASSLEGEEQYF. In nucleotides, the CDR3 is TGCGCCAGCAGCTTGGAAGGGGAAGAGCAGTACTTC.

This chain connects TRBV6-6 to TRBJ2-2; 11 bases line up with TRBD1. V dropped 4 bases and J dropped 2; count of bases not matched to a gene: 3. CDR3 size: 16 residues. Looked up from germline, CDR1 is MNHNY and CDR2 is SVGAGI (reference sequence). The CDR3 here is CASSFGTGGNTGELFF. The CDR3 region has the DNA TGTGCCAGCAGTTTCGGGACAGGGGGTAACACCGGGGAGCTGTTTTTT.

This clonotype was seen a handful of times. The CDR3 DNA is TGTGCCAGCAGCTTTGGGGCAGGGACCTACGAGCAGTACTTC. This translates into CASSFGAGTYEQYF. The rearrangement uses TRBV27 and TRBJ2-7; D may be TRBD1 (5 bases). The ends were cut back, 6 bases at V and 2 bases at J, with 14 bases in the middle. Looked up from germline, CDR1 is MNHEY and CDR2 is SMNVEV (reference sequence). The CDR3 spans 14 residues.

This clonotype was seen repeatedly, ten times or more. The rearrangement joins TRBV5-1 to TRBJ2-5, with 8 bases fitting TRBD1. Germline loops: CDR1 SGHRS, CDR2 YFSETQ. V trimming: 4 bases; J trimming: 4 bases; junction bases outside the gene matches: 9. The CDR3 sequence is 15 residues long. CDR3 bases: TGCGCCAGCAGCCGTGACAGGGGTCGGGGAGAGACCCAGTACTTC. This sequence encodes CASSRDRGRGETQYF.

The CDR3 spells CASSLIGTGEGSPLHF. The CDR3 DNA is TGTGCCAGCAGCCTCATCGGGACAGGGGAAGGCTCACCCCTCCACTTT. The chain employs TRBV7-9 and TRBJ1-6, with TRBD1 matching 10 bases. The CDR3 is 16 amino acids. The J segment lost 10 bases and the V segment lost 5 bases, leaving 11 bases of the junction unmatched. Germline CDR1 is SEHNR and CDR2 is FQNEAQ (reference sequence).

In its sample, this clonotype was seen many times. The rearrangement uses TRBV7-2 and TRBJ2-1, with 13 bases matching TRBD2. Germline loops: CDR1 SGHTA, CDR2 FQGNSA. The CDR3 contains 18 residues. The V gene end was trimmed by 5 bases and the J gene end by 4 bases; junction bases not matched to a gene: 11. The DNA of the CDR3 is TGTGCCAGCAGCCCACACCCTCCGGGACTAGCGGGGTACAATGAGCAGTTCTTC. Its translation is CASSPHPPGLAGYNEQFF.

This clonotype was counted ten times or more. The V gene is TRBV4-2, the J gene TRBJ2-7; 11 bases are shared with TRBD1. V shed 0 bases, J shed 4 bases, and the junction held 8 bases outside the gene matches. Germline CDR1 is LGHNA and CDR2 is YNFKEQ. There are 17 residues in the CDR3. The CDR3 DNA reads as TGTGCCAGCAGCCAAGATCGAATAGGACAGGGGGCTTACGAGCAGTACTTC. Its translation: CASSQDRIGQGAYEQYF.

This chain links TRBV7-2 with TRBJ2-1; perhaps TRBD1 as D (6 bases). V was clipped by 3 bases and J by 9 bases, with 12 bases between them. The CDR3 length is 13 residues. Germline V gives CDR1 SGHTA, CDR2 FQGNSA. CDR3 region: CASSFTGTGEQFF. The CDR3 DNA follows: TGTGCCAGCAGCTTTACAGGGACCGGTGAGCAGTTCTTC.

The rearrangement uses TRBV4-2 and TRBJ1-2; no firm D call. Trimming stripped 0 bases from V and 5 bases from J, with 7 bases between. In germline, CDR1 is LGHNA, CDR2 YNFKEQ. The CDR3 contains 13 residues. The CDR3 reads CASSQDLSYGYTF. The CDR3, as DNA: TGTGCCAGCAGCCAAGATTTGAGTTATGGCTACACCTTC.

This clonotype was seen a few times. The chain carries TRBV3-1 and TRBJ2-3; 8 bases align to TRBD1. Germline-derived CDR1 and CDR2 are LGHDT and YNNKEL (reference sequence). Germline trimming cut 4 bases from V and 11 bases from J; bases unmatched to any gene: 8. The length of the CDR3 is 13 residues. DNA of the CDR3: TGTGCCAGCAGCCCCCAGGGGGCCCCCAGGCAGTATTTT. It yields the protein CASSPQGAPRQYF.

This clonotype has ten or more counts. The chain recombines TRBV7-8 with TRBJ1-5; no firm D call. Per the germline V gene, CDR1 is SGHVS and CDR2 is FQNEAQ. The germline V and J ends were trimmed by 0 bases and 0 bases, with 12 bases remaining between them. This CDR3 comprises 17 residues. The CDR3: CASSLALQSYSNQPQHF. The CDR3 region has the DNA TGTGCCAGCAGCTTAGCGCTCCAGAGTTATAGCAATCAGCCCCAGCATTTT.

This chain connects TRBV5-4 to TRBJ1-2; TRBD1 might be the D (5 bases). Per the germline V gene, CDR1 is SGHNT and CDR2 is YYREEE (reference sequence). The CDR3 spans 13 residues. The germline V and J ends were trimmed by 4 bases and 6 bases, with 13 bases remaining between them. CDR3 sequence (DNA): TGTGCCAGCAGCCATCCCGACAGTAATGGCTACACCTTC. Amino acid sequence: CASSHPDSNGYTF.